These T cell receptor beta chains were read from a single sample in a study of cytomegalovirus exposure and HLA in healthy donors. TCRdb's copy holds only in-frame clones and misses some; the assay was immunoSEQ multiplex PCR. This sample has some 150,000 clones, with approximately 65% found just once. The material sequenced was PBMCs. The receptors shown here come from a middle-aged man in good health and CMV-seronegative. CDR3s include the opening cysteine and the closing phenylalanine or tryptophan. Fields, in order: clone size, D gene, J gene, V gene, CDR3 DNA, CDR3 protein. A D gene is named only where the DNA matches it firmly. Size is stated for part of the rows, as once, few or many counts, or as a class when the clone is expanded.

>few|TRBD1|TRBJ2-7|TRBV7-9
TGTTCCAGCAGTCCAGGGGGCGCTTACGAGCAGTACTTC
CSSSPGGAYEQYF
>-|TRBD1|TRBJ1-4|TRBV30
TGTGCCTGGAGTCCAAAACAGGGGGGGGCAACTAATGAAAAACTGTTTTTT
CAWSPKQGGATNEKLFF
>-|TRBD2|TRBJ2-3|TRBV6-5
TGTGCCAGCAGTTACGCGCTAGCGGGAACAGATACGCAGTATTTT
CASSYALAGTDTQYF
>-|TRBD2|TRBJ2-1|TRBV9
TGTGCCAGCAGCCCCCGCCTAGCGGGATCCTACAATGAGCAGTTCTTC
CASSPRLAGSYNEQFF
>-|TRBD2|TRBJ2-3|TRBV19
TGTGCCAGTAGTATGACGCGACTAGCGGGTAGCACAGATACGCAGTATTTT
CASSMTRLAGSTDTQYF
>-|-|TRBJ2-4|TRBV4-1
TGCGCCAGCAGCCAAGAGGACTTTTTTATTCTAGCCAAAAACATTCAGTACTTC
CASSQEDFFILAKNIQYF
>-|TRBD1|TRBJ2-3|TRBV5-1
TGCGCCAGCAGCCGGACAGGGGGCATGGATACGCAGTATTTT
CASSRTGGMDTQYF
>once|-|TRBJ2-3|TRBV11-1
TGTGCCAGCAGCTTAGCCAGCGGAGGCACAGATACGCAGTATTTT
CASSLASGGTDTQYF
>-|-|TRBJ1-1|TRBV6-5
TGTGCCAGCAGCCGGGAGATCGAGGCTTTCTTT
CASSREIEAFF
>few|TRBD2|TRBJ2-7|TRBV7-2
TGTGCCAGCACCGACCGAGCGGGAGGGTGGTCCTACGAGCAGTACTTC
CASTDRAGGWSYEQYF
>-|TRBD1|TRBJ1-4|TRBV6-5
TGTGCCAGCAGTTCCATCGGGGGGACAGGGTATGAAAAACTGTTTTTT
CASSSIGGTGYEKLFF
>-|-|TRBJ1-2|TRBV18
TGTGCCAGCTCACCACCGGCCGGGGGTAACTATGGCTACACCTTC
CASSPPAGGNYGYTF
>-|TRBD1|TRBJ2-5|TRBV6-5
TGTGCCAGCCTGGACAGGAAAAATCAAGAGACCCAGTACTTC
CASLDRKNQETQYF
>-|TRBD2|TRBJ2-5|TRBV6-1
TGTGCCAGCAGTTTAGCGGGGGCCGGGGAGACCCAGTACTTC
CASSLAGAGETQYF
>-|TRBD1|TRBJ2-7|TRBV30
TGTGCCTGGAGTGTACCTGGACAGGAAAGGTACGAGCAGTACTTC
CAWSVPGQERYEQYF
>few|-|TRBJ1-1|TRBV18
TGTGCCAGCTCACCCGGTAGCCGGCCTGAAGCTTTCTTT
CASSPGSRPEAFF
>-|TRBD2|TRBJ2-1|TRBV30
TGTGCCTGGATCAACAGCGGGGCCTTAAGCTCCTACAATGAGCAGTTCTTC
CAWINSGALSSYNEQFF
>few|TRBD2|TRBJ2-5|TRBV7-2
TGTGCCAGCAGCAAGGGGAGCGGGGGGTACCAAGAGACCCAGTACTTC
CASSKGSGGYQETQYF
>-|TRBD1|TRBJ1-2|TRBV27
TGTGCCAGCAGCGAGAGAGGGGGCTGGGGCTACACCTTC
CASSERGGWGYTF
>few|-|TRBJ1-5|TRBV5-5
TGTGCCAGCAGCTTCGTAGCAGGGCCCGGTAATCAGCCCCAGCATTTT
CASSFVAGPGNQPQHF
>-|-|TRBJ2-5|TRBV10-3
TGTGCCATCAGTGGGACAACTCGGGAGACCCAGTACTTC
CAISGTTRETQYF
>-|-|TRBJ1-5|TRBV29-1
TGCAGCGTTGTGGTTACGGACAGACCCAATCAGCCCCAGCATTTT
CSVVVTDRPNQPQHF
>once|-|TRBJ1-4|TRBV7-9
TGTGCCAGCAGCTTGACAGGTTTAAAACTGTTTTTT
CASSLTGLKLFF
>-|-|TRBJ2-5|TRBV6-6
TGTGCCGCTTCGAGGGGGAGGGGGGACCAGTACTTC
CAASRGRGDQYF
>-|TRBD2|TRBJ2-1|TRBV29-1
TGCAGCGTTGAACCTCCTAGCGGGAGCTCCTACAATGAGCAGTTCTTC
CSVEPPSGSSYNEQFF
>few|-|TRBJ2-1|TRBV27
TGTGCCAGCAGTCTACGAGGGGGGGGTGAGCAGTTCTTC
CASSLRGGGEQFF
>-|TRBD2|TRBJ2-1|TRBV7-2
TGTGCCAGCAGCTTAGGTGGGAGGGGCTCCTACAATGAGCAGTTCTTC
CASSLGGRGSYNEQFF
>few|TRBD1|TRBJ1-1|TRBV7-3
TGTGCCAGCAGCCTCACAGGGGGCGGCTCTGAAGCTTTCTTT
CASSLTGGGSEAFF
>-|TRBD1|TRBJ2-7|TRBV2
TGTGCCAGCAGTCGACAGGGAAGCTCCTACGAGCAGTACTTC
CASSRQGSSYEQYF
>-|TRBD1|TRBJ1-5|TRBV5-1
TGCGCCAGCAGCTCCCAGGGGGGTCAGCCCCAGCATTTT
CASSSQGGQPQHF
>few|-|TRBJ1-4|TRBV5-4
TGTGCCAGCAGCTTGCTACTGAGGGAAAAACTGTTTTTT
CASSLLLREKLFF
>few|-|TRBJ2-7|TRBV7-7
TGTGCCAGCAGCCCGGGGTCAGATCCGTACTACGAGCAGTACTTC
CASSPGSDPYYEQYF
>few|-|TRBJ2-6|TRBV11-1
TGTGCCAGCAGCTTACTCCTCTCTGGGGCCAACGTCCTGACTTTC
CASSLLLSGANVLTF
>-|-|TRBJ2-6|TRBV6-6
TGTGCCAGCACCCTACCTGGGGCCAACGTCCTGACTTTC
CASTLPGANVLTF
>few|TRBD2|TRBJ2-5|TRBV7-2
TGTGCCAGCAGCTTAGACTGGGGACTAGCGGGAGGGTTGGAGGAGACCCAGTACTTC
CASSLDWGLAGGLEETQYF
>-|TRBD1|TRBJ1-3|TRBV5-4
TGTGCCAGCAGCCCCGGGACAGCTGGAAACACCATATATTTT
CASSPGTAGNTIYF
>few|TRBD2|TRBJ2-1|TRBV4-1
TGCGCCAGCAGCCAAAGCTTACTAGCGGGGGCCTACAATGAGCAGTTCTTC
CASSQSLLAGAYNEQFF
>-|TRBD1|TRBJ2-2|TRBV30
TGTGCCTGGACGGGCTGGACAGGGAACACCGGGGAGCTGTTTTTT
CAWTGWTGNTGELFF
>-|TRBD1|TRBJ2-1|TRBV19
TGTGCCAGTAGCCAGGGGGCGAACTACAATGAGCAGTTCTTC
CASSQGANYNEQFF
>-|TRBD2|TRBJ2-7|TRBV6-1
TGTGCCAGCAGTGAAAGCGGGGGGGCCTTCGAGCAGTACTTC
CASSESGGAFEQYF
>few|TRBD1|TRBJ1-6|TRBV19
TGTGCCAGTAGCACGACAGGGGGCGCGAAAAATTCACCCCTCCACTTT
CASSTTGGAKNSPLHF
>once|-|TRBJ1-3|TRBV6-5
TGTGCCAGCAGTTACTCAGAGTTTGGAAACACCATATATTTT
CASSYSEFGNTIYF
>-|-|TRBJ2-1|TRBV7-2
TGTGCCAGCAGCTTAGTTCGGATTAGCGGAATATACAATGAGCAGTTCTTC
CASSLVRISGIYNEQFF
>-|-|TRBJ2-5|TRBV29-1
TGCAGCGTTCGCCAAGAGACCCAGTACTTC
CSVRQETQYF
>-|TRBD1|TRBJ2-1|TRBV6-5
TGTGCCAGCAGTTTGACAGGGGCCCTCTACAATGAGCAGTTCTTC
CASSLTGALYNEQFF
>-|-|TRBJ1-5|TRBV25-1
TGTGCCAGCAGTGATAGCTCGGGTTACCAGCCCCAGCATTTT
CASSDSSGYQPQHF
>-|-|TRBJ2-7|TRBV27
TGTGCCAGCAGTTGGAGCAAATACTACGAGCAGTACTTC
CASSWSKYYEQYF
>few|TRBD1|TRBJ1-5|TRBV6-6
TGTGCCAGCAGTCCCCTGGGACAGGGCGACAATCAGCCCCAGCATTTT
CASSPLGQGDNQPQHF
>-|-|TRBJ1-2|TRBV7-3
TGTGCCAGCAGCTTAGGGCCGCGCTATGGCTACACCTTC
CASSLGPRYGYTF
>-|-|TRBJ1-3|TRBV11-2
TGTGCCAGCAGCTTAGCCAGGGTCTCTGGAAACACCATATATTTT
CASSLARVSGNTIYF
>-|TRBD2|TRBJ2-3|TRBV9
TGTGCCAGCAGCACCCTGATAGCGGGAAGCACTAGCACAGATACGCAGTATTTT
CASSTLIAGSTSTDTQYF
>-|TRBD1|TRBJ1-5|TRBV19
TGTGCCATAGGGGGGACAGCCAATCAGCCCCAGCATTTT
CAIGGTANQPQHF
>-|-|TRBJ2-5|TRBV21-1
TGTGCCACCGGGGAGACCCAGTACTTC
CATGETQYF
>-|TRBD1|TRBJ1-2|TRBV7-2
TGTGCCAGCAGCCCAGGGAGGGACAGGGTTGGCTACACCTTC
CASSPGRDRVGYTF
>-|TRBD1|TRBJ2-7|TRBV27
TGTGCCAGCAGTCTAGAGACAGGGGGCGGCGAGCAGTACTTC
CASSLETGGGEQYF
>-|TRBD1|TRBJ1-6|TRBV6-5
TGTGCCAGCAGTCTTGACAGGGGTGGGTCACCCCTCCACTTT
CASSLDRGGSPLHF
>-|-|TRBJ1-5|TRBV10-1
TGCGCCAGCAACCCTTCGATGGTTCCCCGGTGGGCAGGGAATAGCAATCAGCCCCAGCATTTT
CASNPSMVPRWAGNSNQPQHF
>few|-|TRBJ1-2|TRBV27
TGTGCCAGCAGTTTATCGTGGCAGGCAGATTATGGCTACACCTTC
CASSLSWQADYGYTF
>-|-|TRBJ2-1|TRBV18
TGTGCCAGCTCACCACCGTATCCCGACAATGAGCAGTTCTTC
CASSPPYPDNEQFF